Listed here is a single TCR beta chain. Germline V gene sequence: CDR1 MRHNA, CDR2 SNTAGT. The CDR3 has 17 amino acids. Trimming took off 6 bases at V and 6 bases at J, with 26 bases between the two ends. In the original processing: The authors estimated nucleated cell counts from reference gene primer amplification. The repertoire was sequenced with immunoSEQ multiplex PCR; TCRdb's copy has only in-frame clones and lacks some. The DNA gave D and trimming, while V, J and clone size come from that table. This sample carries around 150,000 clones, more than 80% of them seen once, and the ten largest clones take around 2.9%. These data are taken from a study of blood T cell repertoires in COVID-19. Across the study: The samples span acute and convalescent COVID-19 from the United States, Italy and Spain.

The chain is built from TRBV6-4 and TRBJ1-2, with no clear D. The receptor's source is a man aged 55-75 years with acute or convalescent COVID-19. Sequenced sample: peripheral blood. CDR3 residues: CASRSPLDTATSHGYTF. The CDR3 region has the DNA TGTGCCAGCAGGTCACCGCTTGACACCGCCACATCTCATGGCTACACCTTC.